What follows describes a single T cell receptor (beta chain). This specimen comes from a study of cytomegalovirus exposure and HLA in healthy donors. Primers: 60 Vbeta forward and 13 Jbeta reverse. Assay used: immunoSEQ multiplex PCR; TCRdb lists only in-frame clones, some missing. The data hold about 83,000 clones, with around 81% observed a single time. The specimen was PBMCs. The TCR originated in a man younger than 35 in good health and CMV-seropositive.

The CDR3 protein is CASSPPGERETQYF. The DNA for the CDR3 is TGTGCCAGCTCACCCCCAGGGGAGCGGGAGACCCAGTACTTC. V is TRBV18 and J is TRBJ2-5, with TRBD1 as a possible D gene (6 bases). The CDR3 has 14 amino acids. V lost 3 bases to trimming and J lost 5 bases, with 13 bases between them. The V gene's germline CDR1 is KGHSH and CDR2 LQKENI.